The 2 T cell receptor beta chains presented below share a single source sample, sequenced in a study of cytomegalovirus exposure and HLA in healthy donors. Primers: 60 Vbeta forward and 13 Jbeta reverse. This table comes from immunoSEQ multiplex PCR, and its TCRdb copy is limited to in-frame clones, with some not included. The sample contains some 110,000 clones, about 72% of which appear only once. Sequenced sample: PBMCs. The source is a man in his fifties or sixties in good health and CMV-seropositive.

The chain links TRBV4-1 to TRBJ1-2, with a tentative D call TRBD1 (5 bases). The germline V gene encodes CDR1 MGHRA and CDR2 YSYEKL. The V end lost 1 base, the J end lost 1 base, and 16 bases lay between the germline ends. The CDR3 totals 17 residues. The CDR3 bases are TGCGCCAGCAGCCAAGGGGGCACCTCCTCTTTTAACTATGGCTACACCTTC. Translation gives CASSQGGTSSFNYGYTF.

V and J are TRBV27 and TRBJ1-1; D is possibly TRBD1 (6 bases). Germline V gene lookup returns CDR1 MNHEY and CDR2 SMNVEV (reference sequence). CDR3 size: 14 residues. Trimming took off 2 bases at V and 0 bases at J, with 7 bases between the two ends. The CDR3 DNA follows: TGTGCCAGCAGTTTACACAGGGTGAACACTGAAGCTTTCTTT. Its translation is CASSLHRVNTEAFF.